This TCR beta chain was profiled in a study of T cell responses to AZD1222 COVID-19 vaccine. The CDR3 is made up of 15 amino acids. Trimming removed 4 bases from V and 5 bases from J; junction bases left unmatched: 8. Germline V gene lookup returns CDR1 SGHRS and CDR2 YFSETQ. Profiled with immunoSEQ multiplex PCR; TCRdb holds only in-frame clones, not every one. The top ten clones hold approximately 2% of a sample with 150,000 to 200,000 clones, about 90% of them seen once. Notes on this clone: What it binds is not known.

Study outcomes and limitations: Spike-spanning, vaccine-associated CD4 TCRs were dominant at 160-218 and 743-854. Only a handful of AZD1222 recipients were seropositive at baseline.

The chain joins TRBV5-1 to TRBJ1-5; 8 bases are a match to TRBD1. Specimen: peripheral blood, collected on day 0 of AZD1222 vaccination. The origin of this receptor is an adult in good health. CDR3 loop: CASSAEPTGDQPQHF. CDR3 DNA: TGCGCCAGCAGCGCAGAGCCGACAGGGGATCAGCCCCAGCATTTT.